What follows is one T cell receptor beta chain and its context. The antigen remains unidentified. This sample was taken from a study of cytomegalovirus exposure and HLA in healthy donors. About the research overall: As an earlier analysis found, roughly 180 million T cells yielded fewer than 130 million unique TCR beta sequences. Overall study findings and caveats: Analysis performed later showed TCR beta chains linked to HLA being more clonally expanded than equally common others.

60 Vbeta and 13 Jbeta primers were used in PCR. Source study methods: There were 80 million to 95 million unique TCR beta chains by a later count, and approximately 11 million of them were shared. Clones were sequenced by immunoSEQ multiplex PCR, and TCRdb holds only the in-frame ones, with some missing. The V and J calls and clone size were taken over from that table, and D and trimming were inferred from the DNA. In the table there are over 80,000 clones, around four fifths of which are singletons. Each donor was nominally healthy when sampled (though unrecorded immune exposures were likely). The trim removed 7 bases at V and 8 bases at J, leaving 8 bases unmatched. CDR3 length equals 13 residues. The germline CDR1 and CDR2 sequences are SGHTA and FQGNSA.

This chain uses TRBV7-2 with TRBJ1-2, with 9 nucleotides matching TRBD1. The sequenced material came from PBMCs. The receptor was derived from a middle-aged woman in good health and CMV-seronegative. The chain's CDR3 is CASNLQGAQGYTF. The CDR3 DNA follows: TGTGCCAGCAACCTACAGGGGGCGCAGGGCTACACCTTC.